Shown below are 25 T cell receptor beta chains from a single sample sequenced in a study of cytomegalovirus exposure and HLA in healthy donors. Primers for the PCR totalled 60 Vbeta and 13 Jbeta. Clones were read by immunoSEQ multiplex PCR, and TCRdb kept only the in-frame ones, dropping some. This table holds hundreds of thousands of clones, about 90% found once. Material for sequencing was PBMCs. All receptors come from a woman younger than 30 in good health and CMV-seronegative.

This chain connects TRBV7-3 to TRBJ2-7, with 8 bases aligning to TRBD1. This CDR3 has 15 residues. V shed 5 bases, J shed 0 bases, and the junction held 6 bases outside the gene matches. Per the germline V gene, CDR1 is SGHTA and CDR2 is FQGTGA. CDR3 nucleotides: TGTGCCAGCAGCAAGGGACAGGTTAGCTCCTACGAGCAGTACTTC. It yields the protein CASSKGQVSSYEQYF.

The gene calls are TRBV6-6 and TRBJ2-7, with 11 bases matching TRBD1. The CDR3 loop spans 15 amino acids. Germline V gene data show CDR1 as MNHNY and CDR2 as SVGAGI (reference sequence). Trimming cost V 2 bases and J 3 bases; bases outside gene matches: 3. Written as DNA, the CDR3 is TGTGCCAGCAGTTACGGGACAGGGGGAAGCTACGAGCAGTACTTC. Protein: CASSYGTGGSYEQYF.

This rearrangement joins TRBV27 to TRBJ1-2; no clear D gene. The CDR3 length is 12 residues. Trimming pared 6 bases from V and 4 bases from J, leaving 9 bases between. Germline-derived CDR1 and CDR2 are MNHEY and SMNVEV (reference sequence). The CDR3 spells CASSGVGYGYTF. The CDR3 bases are TGTGCCAGCAGCGGGGTTGGCTATGGCTACACCTTC.

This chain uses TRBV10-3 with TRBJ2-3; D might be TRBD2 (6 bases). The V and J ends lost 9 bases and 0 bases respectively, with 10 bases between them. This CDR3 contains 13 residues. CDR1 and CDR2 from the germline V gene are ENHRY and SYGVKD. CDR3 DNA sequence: TGTGCCATTGGCGGGGCTAGCACAGATACGCAGTATTTT. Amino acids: CAIGGASTDTQYF.

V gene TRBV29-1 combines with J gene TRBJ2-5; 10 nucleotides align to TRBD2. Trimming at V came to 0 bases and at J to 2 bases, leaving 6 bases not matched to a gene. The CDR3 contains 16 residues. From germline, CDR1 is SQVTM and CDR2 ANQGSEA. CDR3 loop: CSVEDFLAGAQETQYF. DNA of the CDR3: TGCAGCGTTGAAGATTTTCTAGCGGGAGCACAAGAGACCCAGTACTTC.

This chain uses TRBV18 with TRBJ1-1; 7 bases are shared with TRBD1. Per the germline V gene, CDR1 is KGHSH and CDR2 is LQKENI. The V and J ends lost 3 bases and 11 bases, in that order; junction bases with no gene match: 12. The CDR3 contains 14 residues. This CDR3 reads CASSPPGQPEGAFF. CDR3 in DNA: TGTGCCAGCTCACCGCCGGGACAGCCAGAAGGGGCTTTCTTT.

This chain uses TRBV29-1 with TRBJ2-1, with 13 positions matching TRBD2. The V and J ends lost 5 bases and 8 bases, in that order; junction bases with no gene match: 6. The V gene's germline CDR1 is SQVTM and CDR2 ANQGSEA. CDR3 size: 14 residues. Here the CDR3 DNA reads TGCAGCGTTAAAACTAGCGGGGGGGCTTATGAGCAGTTCTTC. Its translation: CSVKTSGGAYEQFF.

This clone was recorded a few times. CDR3 nucleotide sequence: TGTGCCAGCAGTTTTTGGGGGGGGGAATACTACGAGCAGTACTTC. The encoded protein is CASSFWGGEYYEQYF. The chain combines TRBV7-2 with TRBJ2-7; 7 bases are a match to TRBD2. The CDR3 length is 15 residues. With V trimmed by 6 bases and J by 3 bases, 11 bases remained unmatched. CDR1 and CDR2 from the germline V gene are SGHTA and FQGNSA.

For the CDR3, the DNA is TGCGCCAGCAGTGCTTTTCAAGAGACCCAGTACTTC. It specifies CASSAFQETQYF. V and J are TRBV10-2 and TRBJ2-5; D unclear. Trimming took off 4 bases at V and 2 bases at J, with 5 bases between the two ends. Germline V gives CDR1 WSHSY, CDR2 SAAADI. The CDR3 has 12 amino acids.

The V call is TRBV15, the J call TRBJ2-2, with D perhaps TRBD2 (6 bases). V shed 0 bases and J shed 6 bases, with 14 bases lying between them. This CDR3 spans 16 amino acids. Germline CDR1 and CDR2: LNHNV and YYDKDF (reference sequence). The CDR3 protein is CATSREGEVGPGELFF. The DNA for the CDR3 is TGTGCCACCAGCAGAGAGGGGGAGGTGGGTCCCGGGGAGCTGTTTTTT.

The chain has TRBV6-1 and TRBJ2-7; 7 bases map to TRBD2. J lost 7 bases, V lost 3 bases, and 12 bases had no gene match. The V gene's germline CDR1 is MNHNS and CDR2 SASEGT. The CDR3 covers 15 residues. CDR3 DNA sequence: TGTGCCAGCAGTGAGGGCCCGGGACTACAAATTGAGCAGTACTTC. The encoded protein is CASSEGPGLQIEQYF.

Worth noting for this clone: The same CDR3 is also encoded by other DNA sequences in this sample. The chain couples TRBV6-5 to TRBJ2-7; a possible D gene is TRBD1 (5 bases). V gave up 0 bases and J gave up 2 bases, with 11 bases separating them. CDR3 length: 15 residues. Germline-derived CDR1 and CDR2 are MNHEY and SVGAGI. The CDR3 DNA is TGTGCCAGCAGTTACTCAGGGCAGGGCCCCTACGAGCAGTACTTC. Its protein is CASSYSGQGPYEQYF.

In nucleotides, the CDR3 is TGCGCCAGCAGCTTGGCAGGGTTTAGCAATCAGCCCCAGCATTTT. Its protein is CASSLAGFSNQPQHF. The chain uses TRBV5-1 and TRBJ1-5; a weak D match, TRBD1 (5 bases). This CDR3 is built from 15 residues. Trimming took off 0 bases at V and 0 bases at J, with 7 bases between the two ends. Germline loops: CDR1 SGHRS, CDR2 YFSETQ.

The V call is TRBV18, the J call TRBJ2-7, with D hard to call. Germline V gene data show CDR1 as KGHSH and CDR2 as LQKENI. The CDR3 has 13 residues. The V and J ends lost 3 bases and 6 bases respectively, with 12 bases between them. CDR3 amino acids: CASSPADSPEQYF. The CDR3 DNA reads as TGTGCCAGCTCACCGGCTGATTCCCCCGAGCAGTACTTC.

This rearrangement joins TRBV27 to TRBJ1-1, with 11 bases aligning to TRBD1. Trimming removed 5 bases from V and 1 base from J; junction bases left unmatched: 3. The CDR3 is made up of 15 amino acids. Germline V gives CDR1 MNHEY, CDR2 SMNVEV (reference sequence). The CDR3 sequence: CASSMGTGGNTEAFF. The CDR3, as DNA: TGTGCCAGCAGTATGGGGACAGGGGGGAACACTGAAGCTTTCTTT.

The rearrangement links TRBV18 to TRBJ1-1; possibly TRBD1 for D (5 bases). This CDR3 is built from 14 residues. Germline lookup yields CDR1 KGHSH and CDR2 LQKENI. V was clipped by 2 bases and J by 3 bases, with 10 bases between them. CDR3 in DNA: TGTGCCAGCTCACCAGCAGGGAAGGACACTGAAGCTTTCTTT. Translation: CASSPAGKDTEAFF.

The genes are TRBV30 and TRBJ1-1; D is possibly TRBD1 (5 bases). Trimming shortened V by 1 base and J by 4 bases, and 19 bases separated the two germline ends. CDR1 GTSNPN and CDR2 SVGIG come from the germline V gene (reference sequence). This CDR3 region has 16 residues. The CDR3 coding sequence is TGTGCCTGGAGTGCCTCCTTATTCGCGGGGGGCACTGAAGCTTTCTTT. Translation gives CAWSASLFAGGTEAFF.

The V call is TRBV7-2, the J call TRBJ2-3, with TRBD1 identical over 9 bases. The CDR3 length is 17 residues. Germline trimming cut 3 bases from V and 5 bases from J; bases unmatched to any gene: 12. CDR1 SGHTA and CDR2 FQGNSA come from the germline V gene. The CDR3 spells CASSFSATGGPGDTQYF. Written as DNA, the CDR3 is TGTGCCAGCAGCTTCTCCGCCACAGGGGGCCCGGGAGATACGCAGTATTTT.

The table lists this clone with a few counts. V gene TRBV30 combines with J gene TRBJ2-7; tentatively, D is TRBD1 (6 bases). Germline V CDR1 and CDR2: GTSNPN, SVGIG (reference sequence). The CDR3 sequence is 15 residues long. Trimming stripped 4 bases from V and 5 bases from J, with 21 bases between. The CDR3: CAWTGENRVSHEQYF. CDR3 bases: TGTGCCTGGACCGGAGAGAACAGGGTTAGCCACGAGCAGTACTTC.

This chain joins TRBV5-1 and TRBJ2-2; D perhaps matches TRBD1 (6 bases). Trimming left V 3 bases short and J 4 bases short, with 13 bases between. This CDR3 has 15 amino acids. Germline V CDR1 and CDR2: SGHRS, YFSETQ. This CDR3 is CASSSRDMGTGELFF. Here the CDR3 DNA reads TGCGCCAGCAGCTCCCGGGACATGGGCACCGGGGAGCTGTTTTTT.

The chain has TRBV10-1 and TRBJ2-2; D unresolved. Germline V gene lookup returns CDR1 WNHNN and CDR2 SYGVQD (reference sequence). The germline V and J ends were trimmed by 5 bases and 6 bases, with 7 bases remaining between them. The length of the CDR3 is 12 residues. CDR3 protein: CASSSLSGELFF. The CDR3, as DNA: TGCGCCAGCAGTTCGCTATCCGGGGAGCTGTTTTTT.

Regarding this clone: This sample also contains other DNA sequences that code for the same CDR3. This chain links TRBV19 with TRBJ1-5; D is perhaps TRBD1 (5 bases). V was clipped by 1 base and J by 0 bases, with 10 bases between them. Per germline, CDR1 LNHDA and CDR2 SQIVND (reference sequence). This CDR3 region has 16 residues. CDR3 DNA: TGTGCCAGTAGTATAGTTGCAGGGTATAGCAATCAGCCCCAGCATTTT. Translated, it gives CASSIVAGYSNQPQHF.

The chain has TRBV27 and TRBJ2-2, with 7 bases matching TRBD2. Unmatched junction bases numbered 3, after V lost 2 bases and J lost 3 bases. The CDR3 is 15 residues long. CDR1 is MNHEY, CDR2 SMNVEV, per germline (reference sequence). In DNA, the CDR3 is TGTGCCAGCAGTTTAGCGGGAGAACACACCGGGGAGCTGTTTTTT. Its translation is CASSLAGEHTGELFF.

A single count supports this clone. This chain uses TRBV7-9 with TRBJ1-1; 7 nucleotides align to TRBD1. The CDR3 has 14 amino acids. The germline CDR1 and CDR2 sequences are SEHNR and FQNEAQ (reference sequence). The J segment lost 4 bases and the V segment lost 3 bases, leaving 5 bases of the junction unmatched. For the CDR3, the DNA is TGTGCCAGCAGCTTCGGGACAGAGGGCACTGAAGCTTTCTTT. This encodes CASSFGTEGTEAFF. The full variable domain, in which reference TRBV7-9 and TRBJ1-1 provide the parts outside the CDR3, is DTGVSQNPRHKITKRGQNVTFRCDPISEHNRLYWYRQTLGQGPEFLTYFQNEAQLEKSRLLSDRFSAERPKGSFSTLEIQRTEQGDSAMYLCASSFGTEGTEAFFGQGTRLTVV.

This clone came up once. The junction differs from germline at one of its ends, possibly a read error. CDR3 amino acids: CSSSQGGNFGYEQYF. CDR3 sequence (DNA): TGTTCCAGCAGCCAGGGAGGGAATTTCGGCTACGAGCAGTACTTC. The V gene is TRBV7-9, the J gene TRBJ2-7; 7 nucleotides agree with TRBD2. The CDR3 sequence is 15 residues long. Germline-derived CDR1 and CDR2 are SEHNR and FQNEAQ (reference sequence).